This TCR beta chain was retrieved from a study of early T cells in non-severe SARS-CoV-2 infection. This clonotype was seen a few times. The antigen remains undetermined. TCRdb reanalysed the 5' RACE reads using MiXCR and keeps one entry per CDR3 protein. Here the sample spans 50,000 to 75,000 distinct CDR3 sequences, almost 9% being singletons. Study results and limitations: Lookups in VDJdb leaned toward anti-spike CD8 responses and missed private and CD4 specificities.

CDR1 and CDR2 from the germline V gene are SGHVS and FNYEAQ. CDR3 length: 14 amino acids. After removal of 2 bases from V and 4 bases from J, the junction contained 1 base not matched to a gene. The receptor was derived from an adult who was a healthcare worker with PCR-confirmed SARS-CoV-2 infection or an uninfected control (not recorded which). The sequencing used whole blood, collected at baseline. The genes are TRBV7-6 and TRBJ2-2; 7 nucleotides agree with TRBD1. DNA for the CDR3: TGTGCCAGCAGCTTATCAGGGGGCACCGGGGAGCTGTTTTTT. Protein product: CASSLSGGTGELFF.